This T cell receptor beta chain was recorded in a study of blood T cell repertoires in COVID-19. Study at large: Sites across the United States, Italy and Spain contributed samples from acute and convalescent COVID-19. PBMCs, B-cell-depleted T cells, or T cells were the source of the cDNA or gDNA that made up the material.

The germline gives CDR1 SEHNR, CDR2 FQNEAQ (reference sequence). The CDR3 spans 16 residues. The junction had 15 bases not matched to a gene; V was cut back by 6 bases and J by 6 bases. Original processing notes: Estimation of nucleated cell counts was performed using reference gene primer amplification. Profiled with immunoSEQ multiplex PCR; TCRdb holds only in-frame clones, not every one. V, J and clone size are those of that table, while D and trimming were read from the DNA. The sample holds about 110,000 clones, 76% seen once. Material: peripheral blood. The V call is TRBV7-9, the J call TRBJ2-7, with 9 bases fitting TRBD1. This receptor was obtained from a woman of 80 years or more with acute or convalescent COVID-19. CDR3 nucleotides: TGTGCCAGCAGAACTTACCGGGACAGGGACTCTGGCGAGCAGTACTTC. It codes for CASRTYRDRDSGEQYF.